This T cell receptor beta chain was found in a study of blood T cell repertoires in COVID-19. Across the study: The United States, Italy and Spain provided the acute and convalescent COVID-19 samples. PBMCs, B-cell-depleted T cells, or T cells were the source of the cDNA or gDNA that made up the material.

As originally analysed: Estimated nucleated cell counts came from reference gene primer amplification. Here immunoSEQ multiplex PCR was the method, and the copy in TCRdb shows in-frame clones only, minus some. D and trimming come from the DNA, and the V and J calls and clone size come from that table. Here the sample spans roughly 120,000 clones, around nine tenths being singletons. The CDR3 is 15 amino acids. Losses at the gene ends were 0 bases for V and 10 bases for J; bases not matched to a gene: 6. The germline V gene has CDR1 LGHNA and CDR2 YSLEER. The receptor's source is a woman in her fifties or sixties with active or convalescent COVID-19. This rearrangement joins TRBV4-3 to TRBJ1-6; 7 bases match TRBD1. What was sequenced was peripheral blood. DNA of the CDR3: TGCGCCAGCAGCCAAGATAAAAGGGGGCGGTCACCCCTCCACTTT. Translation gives CASSQDKRGRSPLHF.